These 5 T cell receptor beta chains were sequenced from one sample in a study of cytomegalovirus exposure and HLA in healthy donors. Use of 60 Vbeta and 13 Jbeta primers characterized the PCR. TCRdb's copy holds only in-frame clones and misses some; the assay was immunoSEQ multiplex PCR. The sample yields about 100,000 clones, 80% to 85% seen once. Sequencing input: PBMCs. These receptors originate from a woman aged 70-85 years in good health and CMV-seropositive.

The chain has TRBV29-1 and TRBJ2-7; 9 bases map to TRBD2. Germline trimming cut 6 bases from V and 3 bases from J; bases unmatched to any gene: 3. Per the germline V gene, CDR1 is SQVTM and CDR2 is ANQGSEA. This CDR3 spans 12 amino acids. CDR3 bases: TGCAGCGTACTGCGGGAGGGCTACGAGCAGTACTTC. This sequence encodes CSVLREGYEQYF.

The DNA of the CDR3 is TGTGCCAGCAGTGCGGGTCACTCTGGAAACACCATATATTTT. This translates into CASSAGHSGNTIYF. The V gene is TRBV2, the J gene TRBJ1-3; D unclear. CDR3 length equals 14 residues. Per germline, CDR1 SNHLY and CDR2 FYNNEI. Trimming removed 4 bases from V and 0 bases from J, with 7 bases in between.

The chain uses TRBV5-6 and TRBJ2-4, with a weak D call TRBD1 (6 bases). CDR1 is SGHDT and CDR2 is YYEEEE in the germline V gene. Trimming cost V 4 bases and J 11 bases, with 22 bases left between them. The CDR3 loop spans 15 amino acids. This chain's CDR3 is CASSPLRDTRRLQYF. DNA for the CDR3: TGTGCCAGCAGCCCGCTGAGGGACACAAGGAGGCTTCAGTACTTC.

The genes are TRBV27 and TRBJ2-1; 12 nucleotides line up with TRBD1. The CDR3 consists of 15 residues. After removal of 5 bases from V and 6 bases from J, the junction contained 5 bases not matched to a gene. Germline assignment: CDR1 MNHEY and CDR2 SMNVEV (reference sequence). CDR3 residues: CASSTGTGGRNEQFF. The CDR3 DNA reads TGTGCCAGCAGTACCGGGACAGGGGGCCGCAATGAGCAGTTCTTC.

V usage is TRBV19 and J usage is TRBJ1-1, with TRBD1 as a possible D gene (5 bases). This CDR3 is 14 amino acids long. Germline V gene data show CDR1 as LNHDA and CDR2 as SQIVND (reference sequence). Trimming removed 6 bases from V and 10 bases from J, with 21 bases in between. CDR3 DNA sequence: TGTGCCAGTAGCCTCACCGGGGGGAAAGTGGGAGCTTTCTTT. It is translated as CASSLTGGKVGAFF.